Described below is a single T cell receptor (beta chain) sequence and its context. No cognate antigen has been identified for it. There are no base qualities to consult, and no much larger clone falls within one base. Participants in the prospective study were aged roughly 18 to 89 years, lived in 20 to 30 United States geographic areas, and enrolled through a virtual design. In the prospective study, cohorts were assigned on the basis of participant-reported clinical history obtained from a screening survey and a study questionnaire. Each participant in the prospective study had whole blood, serum and a nasopharyngeal or oropharyngeal swab collected by mobile phlebotomists. Over a roughly 2-month period, participants in the prospective study had the option of providing additional blood draws and questionnaires. Before DNA extraction, prospective study blood samples were shipped either frozen or at room temperature.

This specimen comes from a study of blood T cell repertoires in COVID-19 (dated by TCRdb to between 2020 and 2021). With respect to the entire study: Collaborator samples came from the United States, Italy and Spain and covered acute and convalescent phases of COVID-19. The material from the prospective study consisted of cDNA or gDNA derived from T cells, B-cell-depleted T cells, or PBMCs. Subjects who had been exposed to COVID-19, were actively infected with it, or had recovered from it provided the deeply sampled blood TCRbeta repertoires that made up the dataset. The repertoires were released in a freely available public database meant as a resource for research on the immune response to SARS-CoV-2. The samples were drawn from two sources: the first 160 participants of the ongoing ImmuneRACE study, and 950 to 1,500 subjects contributed by 6 global collaborators. A de-identified subject ID, COVID-19 status, age in years and sex were almost always included in the sample metadata. Where HLA class I and class II types were available, the types were taken from metadata supplied by the sample provider, not from assay-based typing.

CDR3 length: 15 amino acids, cysteine to phenylalanine. CDR3 DNA only is kept here, 45 bases in frame from base 1. The germline V gene specifies MNHEY as CDR1 and SVGAGI as CDR2. Trimming takes 7 bases off V and 5 bases off J; junction bases not matched to a gene: 7. TCRbeta CDR3 regions were amplified from genomic DNA using the immunoSEQ Assay, a bias-controlled multiplex PCR. The original pipeline was this. Within the assay, amplification of reference gene primers was used to estimate how many nucleated cells each sample contained. To quantify the absolute abundance of each unique TCRbeta CDR3 rearrangement, sequence reads were collapsed and filtered. For each sample, productive Simpson clonality was calculated as the square root of Simpson's diversity index over productive rearrangements. TCRdb limited this immuneACCESS table to in-frame rearrangements with V and J called. A share of clones is missing; checked studies link under half to unresolved V genes, and the rest is unexplained. That table gives V, J and clone size, and the DNA gave D and trimming. Counted in this sample were roughly 430,000 clones; approximately 88% of them appeared once. About 2.1% of the sample lies in the top ten.

Overall results and qualifications from the work: The amount of clinical and demographic metadata varied by source and participant and was provided uncurated.

Material for sequencing was PBMCs or T cells enriched from blood (not recorded which). The TCR originated in a middle-aged woman with acute COVID-19. The sequence joins TRBV6-5 to TRBJ2-2, with TRBD1 identical over 10 junction bases. The bases read TGTGCCAGCACCCCCGGGACAGGGGAAACCGGGGAGCTGTTTTTT. Its translation reads: CASTPGTGETGELFF.